Below are 4 T cell receptor beta chains sequenced from a single sample in a study of tumor and adjacent non-tumor tissue in lung cancer. TCRbeta libraries were built with three rounds of nested PCR, modified from ARM-PCR. TCRdb re-called the multiplex PCR reads through MiXCR, storing one row per CDR3 protein. The data show about 77,000 distinct CDR3 sequences, with just over 75% seen just once and 40% held by the top ten. No cell sorting was done before RNA was extracted from the tissue. Distant lung tissue was collected more than 3 cm away from the tumor edge. The sample taken for sequencing was distant non-tumor lung tissue. The receptors come from a man in his sixties or seventies with non-small cell lung cancer.

Note on this clonotype: The junction differs from germline at one of its ends, possibly a read error. V and J are TRBV11-3 and TRBJ2-1, with a tentative D call TRBD2 (6 bases). The germline CDR1 and CDR2 sequences are SGHNT and YENEEA. This CDR3 is built from 13 residues. The CDR3 DNA reads TGTGTCAGCAGCACCCAGCAGGAGGGTGAGCAGTTCTTT. Protein: CVSSTQQEGEQFF.

This clonotype was picked up one time. This could be a read error, since a much larger clone is one nucleotide away. The CDR3 spells CASSLVGLNTEAFF. Here the CDR3 DNA reads TGTGCCAGCAGCTTGGTTGGGTTGAACACTGAAGCTTTCTTT. The chain couples TRBV5-4 to TRBJ1-1; the D is unclear. Germline V gene data show CDR1 as SGHNT and CDR2 as YYREEE (reference sequence). V lost 0 bases to trimming and J lost 0 bases, with 6 bases between them. The CDR3 loop spans 14 amino acids.

To note about this clonotype: This may come from a read error, since a much larger clone is one base off. Likely a read error: the CDR3 ends without its conserved phenylalanine or tryptophan. This chain joins TRBV10-2 and TRBJ2-1; unclear D gene. V lost 3 bases and J 13 bases, leaving 10 bases between the germline ends. This CDR3 is 11 amino acids long. Germline-derived CDR1 and CDR2 are WSHSY and SAAADI. The CDR3 sequence: CASSDHDIQFL. As DNA, the CDR3 is TGCGCCAGCAGTGACCATGATATTCAGTTCTTA.

This clonotype has ten or more counts. The V call is TRBV6-5, the J call TRBJ1-1; D is unresolved. This CDR3 contains 14 residues. Germline V gene lookup returns CDR1 MNHEY and CDR2 SVGAGI. The V end was cut by 0 bases, the J end by 4 bases, with 9 bases between. The CDR3 loop reads CASSYSNRFTEAFF. The CDR3 DNA is TGTGCCAGCAGTTACTCGAATAGGTTCACTGAAGCTTTCTTT.